Listed below are T cell receptor beta chains from one sample, sequenced in a study of cytotoxic CD8 clonotypes in ibrutinib-treated CLL. The assay was immunoSEQ multiplex PCR, and TCRdb's table has in-frame clones only and misses some. The sample holds some 150,000 clones, 75% to 85% seen once. Material: PBMCs, obtained after 36 months of ibrutinib treatment. These receptors were obtained from a human donor with chronic lymphocytic leukemia. Each CDR3 is given with its conserved first and last residue. The order of the fields is D gene, clone size, V gene, J gene, CDR3 DNA, CDR3 protein. D genes are given only for firm matches. The size of a clone is reported for some rows only, either as once, few or many, or as a class for expanded clones.

d_call: -
clone_size: -
v_call: TRBV19
j_call: TRBJ1-5
cdr3_nt: TGTGCCAGTACTCCAGCTTTAGGGGGGGGAAATCAGCCCCAGCATTTT
cdr3_aa: CASTPALGGGNQPQHF

d_call: -
clone_size: -
v_call: TRBV6-1
j_call: TRBJ1-5
cdr3_nt: TGTGCCAGCAGTGAAGTTCTGGGAAGTCAGCCCCAGCATTTT
cdr3_aa: CASSEVLGSQPQHF

d_call: -
clone_size: few
v_call: TRBV6-6
j_call: TRBJ2-7
cdr3_nt: TGTGCCAGTCGGCCTCCCTCCTACGAGCAGTACTTC
cdr3_aa: CASRPPSYEQYF

d_call: -
clone_size: -
v_call: TRBV7-6
j_call: TRBJ2-7
cdr3_nt: TGTGCCAGCAGCAACGCCTTAGAGGGACCGGGGAACGAGCAGTACTTC
cdr3_aa: CASSNALEGPGNEQYF

d_call: -
clone_size: -
v_call: TRBV10-3
j_call: TRBJ1-1
cdr3_nt: TGTGCCATCAGTGATTGGCGGGGAATGAACACTGAAGCTTTCTTT
cdr3_aa: CAISDWRGMNTEAFF

d_call: -
clone_size: -
v_call: TRBV5-1
j_call: TRBJ1-2
cdr3_nt: TGCGCCAGCAGGTCAGGGTTGAACTATGGCTACACCTTC
cdr3_aa: CASRSGLNYGYTF

d_call: -
clone_size: -
v_call: TRBV6-5
j_call: TRBJ1-5
cdr3_nt: TGTGCCAGCAGTTATCGGACGGGCAATCAGCCCCAGCATTTT
cdr3_aa: CASSYRTGNQPQHF

d_call: -
clone_size: -
v_call: TRBV19
j_call: TRBJ1-1
cdr3_nt: TGTGCCAGTAGTATGGGGGGGATCGGAACTGAAGCTTTCTTT
cdr3_aa: CASSMGGIGTEAFF

d_call: -
clone_size: -
v_call: TRBV19
j_call: TRBJ1-5
cdr3_nt: TGTGCCAGTAGTATAGGGCCTAGGGGGGGCAATCAGCCCCAGCATTTT
cdr3_aa: CASSIGPRGGNQPQHF

d_call: -
clone_size: once
v_call: TRBV7-9
j_call: TRBJ1-6
cdr3_nt: TGTGCCAGCAGCTTAGAGGTTGGGGGGGCATCTTCACCCCTCCACTTT
cdr3_aa: CASSLEVGGASSPLHF

d_call: -
clone_size: few
v_call: TRBV28
j_call: TRBJ1-6
cdr3_nt: TGTGCCAGCAGTTTTGGGGGGACCAATTCACCCCTCCACTTT
cdr3_aa: CASSFGGTNSPLHF

d_call: TRBD1
clone_size: few
v_call: TRBV15
j_call: TRBJ1-2
cdr3_nt: TGTGCCACCAGCAGAGCGGGGACAGGCCCTGAGGGCTACACCTTC
cdr3_aa: CATSRAGTGPEGYTF

d_call: TRBD1
clone_size: -
v_call: TRBV2
j_call: TRBJ1-5
cdr3_nt: TGTGCCAGCAGTGAGGGACAGGGCAATCAGCCCCAGCATTTT
cdr3_aa: CASSEGQGNQPQHF

d_call: TRBD1
clone_size: -
v_call: TRBV11-3
j_call: TRBJ2-7
cdr3_nt: TGTGCCAGCAGCTTAACCGGGACAGGGCGCTACGAGCAGTACTTC
cdr3_aa: CASSLTGTGRYEQYF

d_call: -
clone_size: few
v_call: TRBV4-2
j_call: TRBJ2-6
cdr3_nt: TGTGCCAGCAGCCAAGATCTAGGGAGTGGGGCCAACGTCCTGACTTTC
cdr3_aa: CASSQDLGSGANVLTF

d_call: -
clone_size: -
v_call: TRBV4-2
j_call: TRBJ1-5
cdr3_nt: TGTGCCAGCAGCCAAGGCCCCACCGGCCCCAATCAGCCCCAGCATTTT
cdr3_aa: CASSQGPTGPNQPQHF

d_call: -
clone_size: -
v_call: TRBV11-1
j_call: TRBJ2-3
cdr3_nt: TGTGCCTCAAGGGGGGGAGGTACGCAGTATTTT
cdr3_aa: CASRGGGTQYF

d_call: TRBD1
clone_size: -
v_call: TRBV11-1
j_call: TRBJ2-1
cdr3_nt: TGTGCCAGCAGATACCCGGGACAGGGGGCTATGAATGAGCAGTTCTTC
cdr3_aa: CASRYPGQGAMNEQFF

d_call: -
clone_size: -
v_call: TRBV27
j_call: TRBJ2-7
cdr3_nt: TGTGCCAGCAGTTTATCATCGGGTCCCATCGAGCAGTACTTC
cdr3_aa: CASSLSSGPIEQYF

d_call: -
clone_size: -
v_call: TRBV6-5
j_call: TRBJ2-7
cdr3_nt: TGTGCCAGCAGTCCTAGGACAGCCTTCTCCTACGAGCAGTACTTC
cdr3_aa: CASSPRTAFSYEQYF

d_call: -
clone_size: -
v_call: TRBV9
j_call: TRBJ2-7
cdr3_nt: TGTGCCAGCAGCGTAGATCCAGTTGGGTCCTACGAGCAGTACTTC
cdr3_aa: CASSVDPVGSYEQYF

d_call: TRBD1
clone_size: -
v_call: TRBV5-4
j_call: TRBJ1-5
cdr3_nt: TGTGCCAGCAGCTTGGGGGGACAGATCAATCAGCCCCAGCATTTT
cdr3_aa: CASSLGGQINQPQHF

d_call: TRBD1
clone_size: -
v_call: TRBV10-3
j_call: TRBJ1-5
cdr3_nt: TGTGCCATCAGTGAGTCGGGACAGGGACAGCCCCAGCATTTT
cdr3_aa: CAISESGQGQPQHF

d_call: -
clone_size: -
v_call: TRBV20-1
j_call: TRBJ1-3
cdr3_nt: TGCAGTGCTAGTCTGGGCTACACCATATATTTT
cdr3_aa: CSASLGYTIYF

d_call: TRBD1
clone_size: few
v_call: TRBV11-2
j_call: TRBJ1-2
cdr3_nt: TGTGCCAGCAGCATCGACAGGGCAAGGGGCTACACCTTC
cdr3_aa: CASSIDRARGYTF

d_call: TRBD2
clone_size: -
v_call: TRBV19
j_call: TRBJ2-3
cdr3_nt: TGTGCCAGTAGTATGTTCCCGACAAGCGGGAGGGCAGATACGCAGTATTTT
cdr3_aa: CASSMFPTSGRADTQYF

d_call: TRBD1
clone_size: -
v_call: TRBV6-1
j_call: TRBJ1-5
cdr3_nt: TGTGCCAGCACAGGACAGGCGCGGAGCAATCAGCCCCAGCATTTT
cdr3_aa: CASTGQARSNQPQHF

d_call: -
clone_size: once
v_call: TRBV6-5
j_call: TRBJ1-1
cdr3_nt: TGTGCCAGCAGTTATACGCGACGGGGGTACACTGAAGCTTTCTTT
cdr3_aa: CASSYTRRGYTEAFF

d_call: -
clone_size: few
v_call: TRBV11-2
j_call: TRBJ2-1
cdr3_nt: TGTGCCAGCAGCTTAGGGTACAATGAGCAGTTCTTC
cdr3_aa: CASSLGYNEQFF

d_call: -
clone_size: -
v_call: TRBV6-5
j_call: TRBJ1-1
cdr3_nt: TGTGCCAGCAGTTTTACGGGACAAAGAAACACTGAAGCTTTCTTT
cdr3_aa: CASSFTGQRNTEAFF

d_call: -
clone_size: -
v_call: TRBV5-8
j_call: TRBJ2-7
cdr3_nt: TGTGCCAGCAGGCGGGCCGCACCCTACGAGCAGTACTTC
cdr3_aa: CASRRAAPYEQYF

d_call: -
clone_size: -
v_call: TRBV7-9
j_call: TRBJ2-5
cdr3_nt: TGTGCCAGCAGCGGCCGGGGCCACCGGCACTTC
cdr3_aa: CASSGRGHRHF